This T cell receptor beta chain was documented in a study of CD8+ T cells in alopecia areata (dated by TCRdb to between 2018 and 2020). Some background on the complete study: Treated patients were enrolled in an open-label pilot trial of oral tofacitinib at 5 to 10 mg twice daily for moderate-to-severe alopecia areata. Clonality in the scalp was compared among normal scalp (n=4), patchy alopecia areata scalp (n=8), and alopecia totalis/universalis scalp (n=8). Patients stayed on tofacitinib for 6 to 18 months and then had 6 months of follow-up off drug so that delayed response and recurrence could be assessed. TCRbeta CDR3 regions were amplified by immunoSEQ multiplex PCR using 35 Vbeta forward and 13 Jbeta reverse primers. Biopsies were taken from tofacitinib-treated patients at baseline and again at 4 and 24 weeks into treatment, and several of those patients also had a later scalp biopsy. In humans, TCRbeta sequencing was performed on scalp tissue and on sorted CD4+ and CD8+ peripheral blood T cells from healthy controls and from patients with patchy or totalis/universalis alopecia areata. The study used high-throughput TCRbeta sequencing to examine T cell clonal expansion in alopecia areata, in both the C3H/HeJ mouse model and human patients. RNA came from the PAXgene miRNA kit for fixed scalp, the miRNeasy kit for PBMCs, and the RNeasy kit for mouse skin.

What the study reported, not specific to this receptor: Unlike mouse skin, where gammadelta T cells dominate, normal human skin contains resident alphabeta T cells that get sequenced too, which complicates analysis of the scalp TCR repertoire. Compared with normal scalp, lesional scalp had higher clonality and more expanded CD8+ clones, particularly in alopecia totalis/universalis, a pattern that suggests antigenic drive. Shared TCR sequences between patients were less evident than in mice, which may be partly attributable to HLA diversity in the patient population.

The method behind the library was the immunoSEQ multiplex PCR assay. RNA was extracted from all samples and reverse transcribed into cDNA as template for TCR sequencing. SuperScript III was used for first-strand cDNA synthesis, primed with a 2:1 mix of oligo-dT and random hexamers. Amplification bias was assessed with a synthetic immune receptor repertoire, and residual bias was removed computationally. The authors' analysis ran thus. Raw reads were preprocessed for error removal, and CDR3 was defined according to IMGT conventions as running from the conserved cysteine to phenylalanine. Clonality was computed by normalizing Shannon entropy by log2 of the number of productive unique TCRs and subtracting the result from 1. Scalp TCRbeta sequences were cross-referenced with sorted blood CD4 and CD8 repertoires so that the CD4 or CD8 identity of scalp clones could be inferred. Drawn from immuneACCESS, this table holds only the in-frame rearrangements with V and J called that TCRdb kept. Clones are partly lost; checked studies trace under half to an unresolved V gene and leave the rest unexplained. That table gives V, J and clone size, and the DNA gave D and trimming. The table for this sample lists approximately 150,000 clones; over 80% of them were counted only once. Over 12% of the sample goes to the ten largest clones.

Taken with the paper, the label for time point translates to: baseline before oral tofacitinib. Peripheral blood and lesional scalp punch biopsies were obtained from patients with alopecia areata. PBMCs were isolated by density centrifugation and stained for CD3, CD4 and CD8, and CD4+ and CD8+ T cells were sorted on a FACSAria. As encoded in the germline V gene (reference sequence), CDR1 is LNHDA while CDR2 is SQIVND. Reading from cysteine to phenylalanine, the CDR3 counts 13 amino acids. Of the read, only the CDR3 DNA is kept; its 39 bases are in frame from base 1. V trim: 4 bases; J trim: 3 bases; unmatched bases: 3. This clone appeared a few times. This receptor's antigen is unknown. Base qualities are not recorded, but no much larger clone differs from it by a single base.

The TCR sequence derives from a human donor with alopecia areata. Recombination connected TRBV19 to TRBJ2-7; 7 bases in the middle match TRBD2. The sample in question was CD8+ T cells sorted from blood, obtained at week 0. The CDR3 reads CASSSGEGYEQYF. The DNA sequence is given as TGTGCCAGTAGTAGCGGGGAGGGCTACGAGCAGTACTTC. The reference TRBV19 and TRBJ2-7 proteins fill in what lies around the CDR3, so the full variable domain reads DGGITQSPKYLFRKEGQNVTLSCEQNLNHDAMYWYRQDPGQGLRLIYYSQIVNDFQKGDIAEGYSVSREKKESFPLTVTSAQKNPTAFYLCASSSGEGYEQYFGPGTRLTVT.